This TCR beta chain was recorded in a study of molecular identifiers for immune sequencing clone quantification. About the study: Replicate experiments divided RNA from 20,000 or 100,000 naive CD8 cells into five parts and sequenced four.

The CDR3 has 17 amino acids. From germline, CDR1 is SGHDT and CDR2 YYEEEE. Previously described methods and listed TCR primers were used for bulk TCR libraries. A single record per CDR3 protein comes from TCRdb applying MiXCR to the PCR reads. This sample has some 590,000 distinct CDR3 sequences, with about 25% found just once. General observations from the study: Whereas clones above 20 RNA copies held under 1% of naive-cell molecules, they held over 99% of effector molecules.

Comments on this clonotype: The antigen remains undetermined. The junction and the germline gene differ at one end; a read error may be behind it.

This receptor was taken from a human donor in good health. Some libraries in this study had Jurkat cell RNA spiked in. Sequences were obtained from naive CD8+ T cells from blood, with Jurkat cell RNA spiked in. Subset defined: FACS-sorted CD8+CD4-CCR7+CD45RA+ naive T cells. The V gene is TRBV5-6, the J gene TRBJ2-5, with D possibly being TRBD1 or TRBD2 (5 bases each). For the CDR3, the DNA is TGTGCCGGCAGCTTGGGGGTGGGGGTGTCAGTGTCAGAGACCCAGTACTTC. The encoded protein is CAGSLGVGVSVSETQYF.